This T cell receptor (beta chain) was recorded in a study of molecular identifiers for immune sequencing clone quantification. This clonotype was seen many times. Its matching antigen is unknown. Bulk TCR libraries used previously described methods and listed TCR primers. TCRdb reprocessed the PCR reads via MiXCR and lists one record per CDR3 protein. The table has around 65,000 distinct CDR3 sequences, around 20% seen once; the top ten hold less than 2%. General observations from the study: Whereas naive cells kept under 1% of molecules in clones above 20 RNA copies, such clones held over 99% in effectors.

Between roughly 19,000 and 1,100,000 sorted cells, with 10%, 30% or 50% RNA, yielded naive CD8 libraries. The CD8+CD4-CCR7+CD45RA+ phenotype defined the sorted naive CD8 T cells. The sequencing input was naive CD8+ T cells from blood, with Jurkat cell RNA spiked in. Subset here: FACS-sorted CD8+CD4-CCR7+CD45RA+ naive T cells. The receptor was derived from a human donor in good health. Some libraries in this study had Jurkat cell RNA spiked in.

CDR3 sequence: CAISEVRGPTEAFF. In DNA form, the CDR3 reads TGTGCCATCAGTGAAGTCAGGGGGCCTACTGAAGCTTTCTTT. The rearrangement uses TRBV10-3 and TRBJ1-1, with 8 nucleotides matching TRBD1. Losses at the gene ends were 3 bases for V and 5 bases for J; bases not matched to a gene: 5. Germline V gene lookup returns CDR1 ENHRY and CDR2 SYGVKD. The CDR3 runs 14 residues.